These 15 T cell receptor beta chains came from one sample sequenced in a study of cytomegalovirus exposure and HLA in healthy donors. Amplification used 60 Vbeta primers and 13 Jbeta primers. Sequenced by immunoSEQ multiplex PCR; TCRdb stores in-frame clones only, minus some. The data show about 160,000 clones, around 80% seen once. The source material was PBMCs. These receptor sequences come from a male donor in good health and CMV-seronegative.

This chain links TRBV5-6 with TRBJ1-2; D unclear. The CDR3 runs to 17 residues. V lost 1 base and J lost 0, with 16 bases in between. Germline CDR1 reads SGHDT; CDR2 reads YYEEEE. CDR3: CASSLSMAGRSNYGYTF. The CDR3 DNA follows: TGTGCCAGCAGCTTGTCAATGGCAGGAAGGTCTAACTATGGCTACACCTTC. Looking up the rest from reference TRBV5-6 and TRBJ1-2 gives the full variable domain: DAGVTQSPTHLIKTRGQQVTLRCSPKSGHDTVSWYQQALGQGPQFIFQYYEEEERQRGNFPDRFSGHQFPNYSSELNVNALLLGDSALYLCASSLSMAGRSNYGYTFGSGTRLTVV.

V usage is TRBV7-2 and J usage is TRBJ1-2, with 8 bases that match TRBD1. The ends lost 1 base at V and 3 bases at J; junction bases unmatched: 1. Germline assignment: CDR1 SGHTA and CDR2 FQGNSA. The CDR3 runs 14 residues. The CDR3, as DNA: TGTGCCAGCAGCTTAGACAGGGGGGACTATGGCTACACCTTC. Translating gives CASSLDRGDYGYTF.

V usage is TRBV4-2 and J usage is TRBJ2-3; D is unresolved. Per germline, CDR1 LGHNA and CDR2 YNFKEQ. Deletions cut 5 bases from V and 2 bases from J, with 11 bases between. The CDR3 has 14 residues. Here the CDR3 DNA reads TGTGCCAGCAGCGGGCAGGTTACCACAGATACGCAGTATTTT. This encodes CASSGQVTTDTQYF.

The chain has TRBV9 and TRBJ2-5, with D perhaps TRBD1 (5 bases). The germline V and J ends were trimmed by 4 bases and 5 bases, with 15 bases remaining between them. Germline V gene data show CDR1 as SGDLS and CDR2 as YYNGEE. The CDR3 sequence is 14 residues long. CDR3 protein: CASSFGQGGETQYF. The CDR3 DNA reads TGTGCCAGCAGCTTTGGGCAGGGTGGGGAGACCCAGTACTTC. The whole variable domain, filled in from reference TRBV9 and TRBJ2-5, reads DSGVTQTPKHLITATGQRVTLRCSPRSGDLSVYWYQQSLDQGLQFLIQYYNGEERAKGNILERFSAQQFPDLHSELNLSSLELGDSALYFCASSFGQGGETQYFGPGTRLLVL.

The rearrangement uses TRBV28 and TRBJ2-3, with D unresolved. V was clipped by 3 bases and J by 0 bases, with 7 bases between them. Germline V gives CDR1 MDHEN, CDR2 SYDVKM. The CDR3 is 14 residues long. CDR3 loop: CASSFRASTDTQYF. In nucleotides, the CDR3 is TGTGCCAGCAGTTTCCGAGCAAGCACAGATACGCAGTATTTT.

This clone was seen just once. The chain couples TRBV29-1 to TRBJ2-3; tentative D call: TRBD2 (5 bases). There are 13 residues in the CDR3. Looked up from germline, CDR1 is SQVTM and CDR2 is ANQGSEA. Trimming removed 7 bases at V and 4 bases at J, with 15 bases between. CDR3 amino acids: CSAAGLASDTQYF. The CDR3 DNA reads TGCAGCGCAGCTGGGTTAGCGTCAGATACGCAGTATTTT.

This chain connects TRBV9 to TRBJ2-7; 9 nucleotides agree with TRBD1. V lost 4 bases and J lost 3; bases outside the gene matches: 5. CDR3 length: 14 amino acids. CDR1 is SGDLS and CDR2 is YYNGEE in the germline V gene. CDR3 residues: CASSPRTGVYEQYF. The CDR3 DNA reads TGTGCCAGCAGCCCCCGGACAGGGGTCTACGAGCAGTACTTC.

In its sample, this clone was seen once. CDR3 loop: CASTTHRQGAGAQPQHF. The CDR3 DNA is TGTGCCAGTACCACACATAGACAGGGGGCAGGGGCTCAGCCCCAGCATTTT. V gene TRBV19 combines with J gene TRBJ1-5; 10 bases map to TRBD1. V lost 7 bases and J lost 6; bases outside the gene matches: 15. This CDR3 region has 17 residues. Germline CDR1 LNHDA, CDR2 SQIVND (reference sequence).

Only a few counts were recorded for this clone. The chain links TRBV5-6 to TRBJ1-1; 10 bases fit TRBD1. Germline lookup yields CDR1 SGHDT and CDR2 YYEEEE. The length of the CDR3 is 14 residues. Trimming took 5 bases from V and 4 from J; bases not matched to a gene: 5. For the CDR3, the DNA is TGTGCCAGCAGGGGACAGGGGCGGGGCACTGAAGCTTTCTTT. It codes for CASRGQGRGTEAFF.

This clone was counted a single time. V gene TRBV6-1 combines with J gene TRBJ2-7, with D perhaps TRBD1 (5 bases). This CDR3 region has 16 residues. Trimming removed 4 bases at V and 2 bases at J, with 18 bases between. Germline values: CDR1 MNHNS, CDR2 SASEGT. The DNA of the CDR3 is TGTGCCAGCAGTGGGCAGGCTTCTTTAGGGGCCTACGAGCAGTACTTC. Protein: CASSGQASLGAYEQYF.

This clone is a singleton in its sample. This chain links TRBV5-1 with TRBJ2-2; 9 bases are a match to TRBD2. Per germline, CDR1 SGHRS and CDR2 YFSETQ. The CDR3 consists of 16 residues. With V trimmed by 4 bases and J by 7 bases, 11 bases remained unmatched. The CDR3 region is CASSTRREGLGGELFF. The CDR3 nucleotides read TGCGCCAGCAGCACCAGGCGGGAGGGCCTTGGCGGGGAGCTGTTTTTT.

The V and J genes are TRBV5-1 and TRBJ2-7; tentative D call: TRBD2 (5 bases). The V gene lost 7 bases and the J gene lost 1 base, with 18 bases spanning the gap. Germline CDR1 reads SGHRS; CDR2 reads YFSETQ. There are 15 residues in the CDR3. The DNA for the CDR3 is TGCGCCAGCCAGTACCCCCACGGGGAATCCTACGAGCAGTACTTC. Its translation: CASQYPHGESYEQYF.

The rearrangement links TRBV13 to TRBJ1-1; a possible D gene is TRBD1 (6 bases). This CDR3 is 15 amino acids long. The V and J ends lost 5 bases and 3 bases respectively, with 16 bases between them. Germline loops: CDR1 PRHDT, CDR2 FYEKMQ (reference sequence). The CDR3 DNA reads as TGTGCCAGCAGCCCCAACAGGGTAATGGACACTGAAGCTTTCTTT. Protein sequence: CASSPNRVMDTEAFF.

This clone occurred once. The chain joins TRBV27 to TRBJ2-2, with TRBD2 matching over 9 bases. This CDR3 comprises 16 residues. The germline gives CDR1 MNHEY, CDR2 SMNVEV (reference sequence). The J segment lost 4 bases and the V segment lost 2 bases, leaving 5 bases of the junction unmatched. CDR3 sequence: CASSLLAGSATGELFF. CDR3 nucleotides: TGTGCCAGCAGTTTACTAGCGGGGTCAGCCACCGGGGAGCTGTTTTTT.

This rearrangement joins TRBV29-1 to TRBJ2-5, with TRBD1 identical over 12 bases. The closer fit of TRBJ2-7 to the DNA end suggests the J call may be wrong. This CDR3 has 17 amino acids. Germline loops: CDR1 SQVTM, CDR2 ANQGSEA. The DNA for the CDR3 is TGCAGCGTTGGTCCGGGACAGGGGGCGAGATTCGCCTACGAGCAGTACTTC. The encoded protein is CSVGPGQGARFAYEQYF.